This entry concerns a single T cell receptor beta chain. The investigators reverse transcribed all of the isolated RNA, so they sequenced expressed TCRB transcripts. Method: immunoSEQ multiplex PCR; TCRdb's copy keeps in-frame clones and lacks some. The repertoire holds about 620,000 clones, with roughly a sixth as singletons. The sample comes from a study of beta chain features in type 1 diabetes. The CDR3 is made up of 16 amino acids. Trimming removed 4 bases from V and 3 bases from J; junction bases left unmatched: 8. CDR1 and CDR2 (germline): SGHTA, FQGTGA. The rearrangement links TRBV7-3 to TRBJ2-1; TRBD2 agrees at 8 bases. Sequenced sample: naive CD4+ T cells from blood. This receptor was taken from a man aged 18-30 years in good health. For the CDR3, the DNA is TGTGCCAGCAGCTCGAAGCTGGGGACTAGCTACAATGAGCAGTTCTTC. It is translated as CASSSKLGTSYNEQFF.